One T cell receptor (beta chain) is described in this entry. Specified time point: newly diagnosed GD, antithyroid drugs for less than 3 months. Generation of the TCR library employed RNA extracted from PBMCs. The entry originates in a study of regulatory T cells in long-lasting Graves disease. The germline CDR1 and CDR2 sequences are SGHAT and FQNNGV. Losses at the gene ends were 5 bases for V and 7 bases for J; bases not matched to a gene: 15. The CDR3 runs to 17 residues. Construction of TCR beta libraries relied on iRepertoire HTBI primers and on Arm-PCR targeting CDR3 regions. Each CDR3 protein is one row after TCRdb ran MiXCR on the multiplex PCR reads. The sample has about 560,000 distinct CDR3 sequences, 15% to 20% seen once. The sample also formed part of further work on T cells in Graves' hyperthyroidism and ophthalmopathy. As that report states: Lactation, pregnancy, other autoimmune disease or uncontrolled infection led to exclusion of patients.

Sequencing used peripheral blood mononuclear cells (PBMCs), obtained at new diagnosis, from a patient treated with antithyroid drugs. The sequence came from a man aged 18 to 29 with Graves disease. The V and J genes are TRBV11-2 and TRBJ2-7, with 12 bases fitting TRBD2. The CDR3 nucleotides are TGTGCCAGCAGCACCGCCCGGGCTAGCGGGAGGGCGGGGGAGCAGTACTTC. Protein sequence: CASSTARASGRAGEQYF.